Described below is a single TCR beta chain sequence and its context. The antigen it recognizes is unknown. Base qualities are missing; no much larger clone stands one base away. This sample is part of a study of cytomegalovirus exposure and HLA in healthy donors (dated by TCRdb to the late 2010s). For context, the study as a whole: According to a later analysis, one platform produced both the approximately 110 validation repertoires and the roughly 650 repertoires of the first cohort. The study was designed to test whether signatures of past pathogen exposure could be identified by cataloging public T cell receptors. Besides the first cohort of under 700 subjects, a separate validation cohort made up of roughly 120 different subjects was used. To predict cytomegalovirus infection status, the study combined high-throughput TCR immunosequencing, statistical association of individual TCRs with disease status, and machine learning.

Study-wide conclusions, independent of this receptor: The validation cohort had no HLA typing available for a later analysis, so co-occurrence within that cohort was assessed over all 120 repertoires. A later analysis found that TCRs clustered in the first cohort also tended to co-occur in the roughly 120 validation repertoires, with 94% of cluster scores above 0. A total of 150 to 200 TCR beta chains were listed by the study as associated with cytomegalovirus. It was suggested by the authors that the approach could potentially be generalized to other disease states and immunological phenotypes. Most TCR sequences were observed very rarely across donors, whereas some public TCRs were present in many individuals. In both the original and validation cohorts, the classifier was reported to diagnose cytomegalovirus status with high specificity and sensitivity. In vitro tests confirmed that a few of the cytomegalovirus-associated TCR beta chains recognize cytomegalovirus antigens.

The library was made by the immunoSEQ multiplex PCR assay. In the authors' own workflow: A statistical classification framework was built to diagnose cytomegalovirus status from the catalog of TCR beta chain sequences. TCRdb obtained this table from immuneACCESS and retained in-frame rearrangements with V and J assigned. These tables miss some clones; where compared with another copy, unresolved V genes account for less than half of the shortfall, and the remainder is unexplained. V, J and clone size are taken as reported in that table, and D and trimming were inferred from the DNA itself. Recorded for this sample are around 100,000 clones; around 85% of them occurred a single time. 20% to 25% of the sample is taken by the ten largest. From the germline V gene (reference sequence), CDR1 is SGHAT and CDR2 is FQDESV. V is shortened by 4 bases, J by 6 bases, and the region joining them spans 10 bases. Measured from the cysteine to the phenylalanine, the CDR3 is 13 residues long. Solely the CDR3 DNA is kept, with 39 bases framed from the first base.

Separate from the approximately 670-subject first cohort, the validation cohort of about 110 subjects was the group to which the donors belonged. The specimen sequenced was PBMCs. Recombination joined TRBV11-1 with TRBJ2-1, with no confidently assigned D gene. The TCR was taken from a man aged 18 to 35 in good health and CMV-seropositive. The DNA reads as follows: TGTGCCAGCAGCTCAGTCGTGTTCAATGAGCAGTTCTTC. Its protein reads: CASSSVVFNEQFF. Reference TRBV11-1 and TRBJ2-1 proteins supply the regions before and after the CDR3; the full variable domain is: EAEVAQSPRYKITEKSQAVAFWCDPISGHATLYWYRQILGQGPELLVQFQDESVVDDSQLPKDRFSAERLKGVDSTLKIQPAELGDSAMYLCASSSVVFNEQFFGPGTRLTVL.